Listed below are T cell receptor beta chains from one sample, sequenced in a study of shared clonotypes between healthy human individuals. Generated by immunoSEQ multiplex PCR, the TCRdb table keeps only in-frame clones and is missing some. The sample holds approximately 2,000,000 clones, around 93% seen once. The source material was naive CD8+ T cells from PBMCs. The receptors originated from a man between 18 and 35 years old in good health. Some clones in this sample may be carry-over from other donors' samples. Each CDR3 is given with its conserved first and last residue. A D gene is named only where the DNA matches it firmly. Clone size appears in some rows only: once, few, many, or a class for an expanded clone.

CDR3 DNA,CDR3 protein,J gene,clone size,D gene,V gene
TGTGCCAGCAGAGAGCGCCCGGGACAGGGTGTATGGCCCCAGCATTTT,CASRERPGQGVWPQHF,TRBJ1-5,once,TRBD1,TRBV7-8
TGTGCCAGCAGCTTACTTGGGGGCTGGAGCTCCTACGAGCAGTACTTC,CASSLLGGWSSYEQYF,TRBJ2-7,-,-,TRBV11-2
TGTGCCAGCACCTCAGCGGACCTCCACTTCATGTTCTTC,CASTSADLHFMFF,TRBJ2-1,-,-,TRBV7-9
TGTGCCAGCAGCCAAGGTCAGTGGTCCGTAGAGCAGTACTTC,CASSQGQWSVEQYF,TRBJ2-7,once,-,TRBV4-2
TGTGCCAGCAGCTTAAAGGGCAGGGGGAACACTGAAGCTTTCTTT,CASSLKGRGNTEAFF,TRBJ1-1,-,-,TRBV7-9
TGTGCCAGCAGCGTTCCGGGGGGGTCCTACGAGCAGTACTTC,CASSVPGGSYEQYF,TRBJ2-7,-,TRBD2,TRBV5-6
TGCAGCGCCTCGCCCGGGACTGATAGAGCACAGTTAGGAGATACGCAGTATTTT,CSASPGTDRAQLGDTQYF,TRBJ2-3,-,-,TRBV29-1
TGTGCCAGCAGCTTAGCACCGGGACGCGGACCCTACGAGCAGTACTTC,CASSLAPGRGPYEQYF,TRBJ2-7,-,-,TRBV11-2
TGTGCCAGCAGTGAAGCGCGGGAGACAGCGAACACCGGGGAGCTGTTTTTT,CASSEARETANTGELFF,TRBJ2-2,-,TRBD2,TRBV2
TGTGCCAGCAGCTCAGGGCGCGGTACGCAGTATTTT,CASSSGRGTQYF,TRBJ2-3,-,-,TRBV7-9
TGTGCCAGCAGCGGGGCACTAGCGGGAGCCGGAGAGACCCAGTACTTC,CASSGALAGAGETQYF,TRBJ2-5,-,TRBD2,TRBV9
TGTGCCAGCAGCTTAGGGGTGGCGGACCAAGAGACCCAGTACTTC,CASSLGVADQETQYF,TRBJ2-5,-,-,TRBV7-2
TGTGCCATCAGTGAGGGGGGGCGTTCCTACGAGCAGTACTTC,CAISEGGRSYEQYF,TRBJ2-7,-,-,TRBV10-3
TGTGCCAGCAGCGTACCATCGGAGTACGAGCAGTACTTC,CASSVPSEYEQYF,TRBJ2-7,-,-,TRBV25-1
TGCGCCAGCAGTGACCGTGGTTTACAGAATAGCGGGAGACCGGGGGAGCAGTACTTC,CASSDRGLQNSGRPGEQYF,TRBJ2-7,-,TRBD2,TRBV10-2
TGCAGCGTCTGGGGGGGACAGGGAAGGTCCTACGAGCAGTACTTC,CSVWGGQGRSYEQYF,TRBJ2-7,-,TRBD1,TRBV29-1
TGTGCCAGCAGTGCGCCGGGACTAGCGGGGGGCTCCTACGAGCAGTACTTC,CASSAPGLAGGSYEQYF,TRBJ2-7,-,TRBD2,TRBV6-4
TGTGCCAGCAGTGATTTAACTAGCGGTTACAATGAGCAGTTCTTC,CASSDLTSGYNEQFF,TRBJ2-1,-,TRBD2,TRBV2
TGTGCCTGGGGCCGAAATAATGAGCAGTTCTTC,CAWGRNNEQFF,TRBJ2-1,-,-,TRBV30
TGTGCCAGCAGGAACGAGCCAGCGGGAGGGTACAATGAGCAGTTCTTC,CASRNEPAGGYNEQFF,TRBJ2-1,once,TRBD2,TRBV27
TGTGCCAGCAGTTTCGCCAGTAACTACGAGCAGTACTTC,CASSFASNYEQYF,TRBJ2-7,-,-,TRBV27
TGTGCCAGCAGTGACCGGGGCGGGGAGCTGTTTTTT,CASSDRGGELFF,TRBJ2-2,-,-,TRBV6-4
TGTGCCAGCAGCTTCCCCCTGGACACGGTTGTGGAAGATACGCAGTATTTT,CASSFPLDTVVEDTQYF,TRBJ2-3,-,-,TRBV11-3
TGTGCCAGCAGTGAACAGGGACTGGGCACTGAAGCTTTCTTT,CASSEQGLGTEAFF,TRBJ1-1,few,-,TRBV25-1
TGCGCCAGCAGCATTCGGGACAGGGGAAACGAGCAGTACTTC,CASSIRDRGNEQYF,TRBJ2-7,-,TRBD1,TRBV5-1
TGTGCCAGCAGCTTGCCGAACGGACAGATCGCGAACACCGGGGAGCTGTTTTTT,CASSLPNGQIANTGELFF,TRBJ2-2,-,-,TRBV7-8
TGCGCCAGCAGCTTGGGGGGGATCGACGAGCAGTACTTC,CASSLGGIDEQYF,TRBJ2-7,-,-,TRBV5-1
TGTGCCAGTAGTAAGGAGCGGTTGCTGATGGACGAGCAGTACTTC,CASSKERLLMDEQYF,TRBJ2-7,-,-,TRBV19
TGTGCCAGCAGTTTAGACCTACCTCAGGGTAATGAGCAGTTCTTC,CASSLDLPQGNEQFF,TRBJ2-1,-,-,TRBV28
TGTGCCAGCAGTCAAGGGGTATCTGAAGCTTTCTTT,CASSQGVSEAFF,TRBJ1-1,-,-,TRBV27
TGTGCCAGCAGCTCAGGTGGGACTCGCGGCTACGAGCAGTACTTC,CASSSGGTRGYEQYF,TRBJ2-7,-,-,TRBV5-4
TGCGCCAGCAGCTTCGGGACAGGAAATTCCTACGAGCAGTACTTC,CASSFGTGNSYEQYF,TRBJ2-7,-,TRBD1,TRBV5-1
TGTGCCAGCAGTTTAGTCGACAGGGAGTACACTGAAGCTTTCTTT,CASSLVDREYTEAFF,TRBJ1-1,-,TRBD1,TRBV28
TGTGCCAGCAGTACCAGGGTCACCGGGGAGCTGTTTTTT,CASSTRVTGELFF,TRBJ2-2,once,-,TRBV27
TGCAGCGTTTTTGGGTTTTACCAGGGGGCCTATGGCTACACCTTC,CSVFGFYQGAYGYTF,TRBJ1-2,-,TRBD1,TRBV29-1
TGTGCCAGCAGTTTATTGGGCCAGTCCTACAATGAGCAGTTCTTC,CASSLLGQSYNEQFF,TRBJ2-1,-,-,TRBV28
TGTGCCAGCAGTTTTCAAGCTAACGAGCAGTACTTC,CASSFQANEQYF,TRBJ2-7,-,-,TRBV28
TGTGCCAGCAGCTTGGAACCCCGGACGAGAACTTTCTTT,CASSLEPRTRTFF,TRBJ1-1,-,-,TRBV11-3
TGTGCCAGCAGCGTAGCGCAGGGATTCTATGGCTACACCTTC,CASSVAQGFYGYTF,TRBJ1-2,-,-,TRBV9